These T cell receptor beta chains were read from a single sample in a study of blood T cell repertoires in COVID-19. Sequencing was performed with immunoSEQ multiplex PCR; in TCRdb, only in-frame clones are kept and a portion is missing. The sample has fewer than 350,000 clones, around 85% seen once. The sequencing input was peripheral blood. The source is a woman in her twenties or thirties who had recovered from COVID-19. CDR3s include the opening cysteine and the closing phenylalanine or tryptophan. D genes are given only for firm matches. For some rows the clone size is stated as once, few or many, or as a class when expanded; others skip it.

D gene,J gene,clone size,V gene,CDR3 DNA,CDR3 protein
.,TRBJ1-2,.,TRBV3-1/TRBV3-2,TGTGCCAGCAGCCTAAGGGATCCGACAGGCTATGGCTACACCTTC,CASSLRDPTGYGYTF
TRBD1,TRBJ1-6,.,TRBV6-5,TGTGCCAGCAGTTACTCAGGGACAGGGGCCTTTTCTTTT,CASSYSGTGAFSF
.,TRBJ2-2,.,TRBV28,TGTGCCAGCACCACTACGCGTTCATACACCGGGGAGCTGTTTTTT,CASTTTRSYTGELFF
.,TRBJ2-7,once,TRBV27,TGTGCCAGCAGTTTATCCCCTAGCCCGTCCTACGAGCAGTACTTC,CASSLSPSPSYEQYF
TRBD2,TRBJ2-1,.,TRBV30,TGTGCCTGGAGGCAACTAGCGGGGGGGCCGCATGAGCAGTTCTTC,CAWRQLAGGPHEQFF
TRBD1,TRBJ1-3,.,TRBV6-5,TGTGCCAGCAGTTCGCCATTGACAGGGACTGGAAACACCATATATTTT,CASSSPLTGTGNTIYF
.,TRBJ2-1,once,TRBV25-1,TGTGCCAGCACCGGAGCCAATGAGCAGTTCTTC,CASTGANEQFF
.,TRBJ2-1,.,TRBV29-1,TGCAGCGTTAAGGGGTCCTACAATGAGCAGTTCTTC,CSVKGSYNEQFF
.,TRBJ2-3,.,TRBV10-3,TGTGCCACCCGGCGGCAGGGCCCCCCAGATACGCAGTATTTT,CATRRQGPPDTQYF
TRBD1,TRBJ2-7,.,TRBV19,TGTGCCAGTAGCCCCCTCTGGACAGGGCGCGAGCAGTACTTC,CASSPLWTGREQYF
TRBD1,TRBJ2-7,few,TRBV4-1,TGCGCCAGCAGCCAAATAGTGACAGGGGTACTCGAGCAGTACTTC,CASSQIVTGVLEQYF
TRBD1,TRBJ1-3,.,TRBV3-1/TRBV3-2,TGTGCCAGCAGCTACAGGGGAAGCTCTGGAAACACCATATATTTT,CASSYRGSSGNTIYF
.,TRBJ2-2,.,TRBV19,TGTGCCAGTAGTATACGTGCGGGGAATGGTCCCGGGGAGCTGTTTTTT,CASSIRAGNGPGELFF
TRBD1,TRBJ1-2,.,TRBV28,TGTGCCTCCTCAGGGGGAAGCTATGGCTACACCTTC,CASSGGSYGYTF
TRBD1,TRBJ2-2,.,TRBV7-3,TGTGCCAGCAGCTTAAACCGGGACAGGGTTGGCACCGGGGAGCTGTTTTTT,CASSLNRDRVGTGELFF
.,TRBJ2-4,.,TRBV15,TGTGCCACCAGCAGGGTCAGGACAGAAGCCCCCAAAAACATTCAGTACTTC,CATSRVRTEAPKNIQYF
TRBD1,TRBJ1-2,.,TRBV27,TGTGCCAGCAGCCTAACAGGGGGCGCCTATGGCTACACCTTC,CASSLTGGAYGYTF
.,TRBJ2-2,.,TRBV19,TGTGCCAGTAAACAGGCAATCGGGGAGCTGTTTTTT,CASKQAIGELFF
.,TRBJ2-7,.,TRBV28,TGTGCCAGTGCCCCAGGTCCCCTCTACGAGCAGTACTTC,CASAPGPLYEQYF
.,TRBJ1-2,.,TRBV9,TGTGCCAGCAGCACCCGCCTCCGTGACGGAACAGGGACTAACTATGGCTACACCTTC,CASSTRLRDGTGTNYGYTF
.,TRBJ2-7,.,TRBV4-1,TGCGCCAGCAGCCAAGTAGGGGGCTACGAGCAGTACTTC,CASSQVGGYEQYF
TRBD2,TRBJ2-1,.,TRBV5-1,TGCGCCAGCAGCGTGGGACTAGCGGTTTACAATGAGCAGTTCTTC,CASSVGLAVYNEQFF
.,TRBJ1-1,few,TRBV6-2/TRBV6-3,TGTGCCAGCAGTTACTTCCGAATAGACACTGAAGCTTTCTTT,CASSYFRIDTEAFF
.,TRBJ1-2,few,TRBV5-1,TGCGCCAGCAGCCAAGGGCGACAGGAGTTAGATGGCTACACCTTC,CASSQGRQELDGYTF
.,TRBJ2-5,.,TRBV7-2,TGTGCCAGCAGCCAAGGAGGGAGAGGCCAAGAGACCCAGTACTTC,CASSQGGRGQETQYF
.,TRBJ2-1,.,TRBV5-6,TGTGCCAGCAGCATACCAGAATTCTCCTACAATGAGCAGTTCTTC,CASSIPEFSYNEQFF
.,TRBJ2-5,.,TRBV5-4,TGTGCCAGCGTGGGGCAGGGAGAGACCCAGTACTTC,CASVGQGETQYF
TRBD2,TRBJ2-2,.,TRBV3-1/TRBV3-2,TGTGCCAGCAGCCAGCATCTAGCGGGGATCTCCGGGGAGCTGTTTTTT,CASSQHLAGISGELFF
.,TRBJ1-2,.,TRBV6-5,TGTGCCAGCAGCCTGGGGGAGGAGGGTAGAGATGGCTACACCTTC,CASSLGEEGRDGYTF
TRBD2,TRBJ2-7,.,TRBV4-2,TGTGCCAGCAGCCAAGAGACTAGCGGGATGTTCTACGAGCAGTACTTC,CASSQETSGMFYEQYF
.,TRBJ1-2,.,TRBV12-3/TRBV12-4,TGTGCCAGCAGACAGGGCGGCGACTATGGCTACACCTTC,CASRQGGDYGYTF
.,TRBJ2-5,.,TRBV7-2,TGTGCCAGCAGCGCTCAGGGTGGGGAGACCCAGTACTTC,CASSAQGGETQYF